This T cell receptor (beta chain) comes out of a study of CD8 T cells in ankylosing spondylitis. Study-level results: Blood from ankylosing spondylitis patients appeared to carry a characteristic eight-variant TCR beta motif. CD8+ disease-linked clones were present at relatively low frequencies in blood. Existing reports had already noted some motif variants in reactive arthritis synovial fluid and blood. The authors reported significant enrichment of disease-linked clones in matched ankylosing spondylitis synovial fluid.

As to this clonotype: The antigen is undetermined.

V was clipped by 1 base and J by 4 bases, with 8 bases between them. The germline V gene has CDR1 LNHNV and CDR2 YYDKDF (reference sequence). The CDR3 totals 14 residues. Generation of TCR beta libraries employed quantitative 5'-RACE incorporating molecular barcodes. TCRdb reprocessed the 5' RACE reads with MiXCR, giving one entry per CDR3 protein. This table has fewer than 750,000 distinct CDR3 sequences, about 20% appearing once. The clonotype comes from a male donor with ankylosing spondylitis. Input material: blood, either unsorted or a sorted T cell fraction (not recorded which). The chain employs TRBV15 and TRBJ2-1; a possible D gene is TRBD2 (6 bases). CDR3 in DNA: TGTGCCACCAGCAGAGGGACTACTTACAATGAGCAGTTCTTC. It encodes CATSRGTTYNEQFF.